Sequencing of this T cell receptor beta chain was carried out in a study of regulatory T cells in long-lasting Graves disease. The time point is: persistent/refractory GD, antithyroid drugs over 5 years with positive TRAb. The authors made the TCR library using RNA they extracted from PBMCs. iRepertoire HTBI primers and Arm-PCR of CDR3 regions built TCR beta libraries. Authors' methods: The identification of about 66 TRBV and approximately 15 TRBJ segments was made across samples. TCRdb processed the multiplex PCR reads anew with MiXCR; each CDR3 protein has one entry. What appears here as the V and J calls and clone size reflects TCRdb's work, not the paper's. Of roughly 470,000 distinct CDR3 sequences listed, around 20% are singletons. This clonotype was observed many times. V gave up 5 bases and J gave up 5 bases; unmatched junction bases: 5. CDR1 is SNHLY, CDR2 FYNNEI, per germline. The CDR3 is made up of 13 amino acids.

The receptor was isolated from a female donor with Graves disease. The chain recombines TRBV2 with TRBJ2-5; 7 bases line up with TRBD2. This specimen consisted of peripheral blood mononuclear cells (PBMCs), obtained when the disease was refractory, from a patient treated with antithyroid drugs. The CDR3 reads CASSSREGETQYF. DNA of the CDR3: TGTGCCAGCAGTTCCAGGGAGGGGGAGACCCAGTACTTC.